This T cell receptor (beta chain) was obtained from a study of blood T cells in healthy people across ages. A sample-barcoded 5' primer and a J-beta primer mix were used in a second PCR of roughly 6 to 11 cycles. TCRdb re-analysed the 5' RACE reads in MiXCR, keeping a single row per CDR3 protein. The sample has some 1.4 million distinct CDR3 sequences; 42% are singletons. This CDR3 comprises 14 residues. V was clipped by 7 bases and J by 0 bases, with 13 bases between them. Per germline, CDR1 DFQATT and CDR2 SNEGSKA (reference sequence). The source of this sequence is a woman aged 18-29 years in good health. The chain links TRBV20-1 to TRBJ2-1; tentatively, D is TRBD2 (5 bases). Sequencing was performed on blood. CDR3 DNA sequence: TGCAGTGTAGAAAGAGGGAGCTCCTACAATGAGCAGTTCTTC. Encoded protein: CSVERGSSYNEQFF.